Listed below are T cell receptor beta chains from one sample, sequenced in a study of control samples from healthy donors and cancer patients. Profiling relied on immunoSEQ multiplex PCR, and the TCRdb table lists in-frame clones only, not all of them. The sample records about 150,000 clones, approximately 96% being singletons. Sequences were obtained from blood. The origin of the receptors is a man aged 40-55 years in good health. The CDR3 runs from the conserved cysteine through the conserved F or W.

v_call: TRBV5-5; j_call: TRBJ1-5; cdr3_aa: CASSLGGGSNQPQHF
v_call: TRBV7-2; j_call: TRBJ1-2; cdr3_aa: CASSLDIGQGNGYTF
v_call: TRBV27; j_call: TRBJ2-7; cdr3_aa: CASSLQDREYEQYF
v_call: TRBV27; j_call: TRBJ2-1; cdr3_aa: CASSLGTESYNEQFF
v_call: TRBV6-4; j_call: TRBJ1-1; cdr3_aa: CASSDFGQLNTEAFF
v_call: TRBV4-2; j_call: TRBJ2-7; cdr3_aa: CASSPTGQGSYEQYF
v_call: TRBV15; j_call: TRBJ1-2; cdr3_aa: CATSRDHSGTGSFGYTF
v_call: TRBV19; j_call: TRBJ2-2; cdr3_aa: CASSARGQGADGELFF
v_call: TRBV30; j_call: TRBJ1-2; cdr3_aa: CAWTRTATNYGYTF
v_call: TRBV18; j_call: TRBJ1-3; cdr3_aa: CASSPSAGRNTIYF
v_call: TRBV7-9; j_call: TRBJ2-3; cdr3_aa: CASSSTGGYTQYF
v_call: TRBV3-1/TRBV3-2; j_call: TRBJ2-1; cdr3_aa: CASSQATLGGEQFF
v_call: TRBV27; j_call: TRBJ2-7; cdr3_aa: CASRGTASSYEQYF
v_call: TRBV7-6; j_call: TRBJ1-1; cdr3_aa: CASSLRGPGNTEAFF
v_call: TRBV11-2; j_call: TRBJ2-6; cdr3_aa: CASSLFLSGANVLTF
v_call: TRBV12-3/TRBV12-4; j_call: TRBJ2-2; cdr3_aa: CASSRTSGELFF
v_call: TRBV6-5; j_call: TRBJ2-1; cdr3_aa: CASSYSSQGPPNEQFF
v_call: TRBV28; j_call: TRBJ1-1; cdr3_aa: CASSERQGAHTEAFF
v_call: TRBV30; j_call: TRBJ1-5; cdr3_aa: CAWSQFQEGQPQHF
v_call: TRBV14; j_call: TRBJ1-1; cdr3_aa: CASSLISGTEAFF
v_call: TRBV28; j_call: TRBJ2-3; cdr3_aa: CASRTLAGKSTDTQYF
v_call: TRBV14; j_call: TRBJ1-2; cdr3_aa: CASSPQSGRGGYGYTF
v_call: TRBV7-2; j_call: TRBJ1-1; cdr3_aa: CASSSRDRDTEAFF
v_call: TRBV6-5; j_call: TRBJ1-2; cdr3_aa: CASSYSATANYGYTF
v_call: TRBV4-1; j_call: TRBJ2-7; cdr3_aa: CASSQVSQKGYEQYF
v_call: TRBV6-6; j_call: TRBJ1-2; cdr3_aa: CASSHRTPGYGYTF
v_call: TRBV29-1; j_call: TRBJ1-4; cdr3_aa: CSVERRDRVEKLFF
v_call: TRBV7-2; j_call: TRBJ1-6; cdr3_aa: CASTRDRVDSPLHF
v_call: TRBV5-6; j_call: TRBJ1-4; cdr3_aa: CASSLGSHGAEKLFF
v_call: TRBV6-5; j_call: TRBJ1-1; cdr3_aa: CASSYGGRNTEAFF
v_call: TRBV5-1; j_call: TRBJ1-2; cdr3_aa: CASSVTGDYGYTF
v_call: TRBV6-2/TRBV6-3; j_call: TRBJ1-5; cdr3_aa: CASSMFLGNRDQPQHF
v_call: TRBV29-1; j_call: TRBJ1-1; cdr3_aa: CSVVEFRDTEAFF
v_call: TRBV9; j_call: TRBJ2-1; cdr3_aa: CASSVGIMGGPQRNEQFF
v_call: TRBV19; j_call: TRBJ2-7; cdr3_aa: CASTPPGSHEQYF
v_call: TRBV5-1; j_call: TRBJ1-4; cdr3_aa: CASSPGRTNEKLFF
v_call: TRBV5-6; j_call: TRBJ1-2; cdr3_aa: CASSPQGTLNYGYTF
v_call: TRBV28; j_call: TRBJ2-7; cdr3_aa: CASGSYGQGEYDEQYF
v_call: TRBV5-8; j_call: TRBJ2-4; cdr3_aa: CASSFDPGLAKNIQYF
v_call: TRBV10-2; j_call: TRBJ2-6; cdr3_aa: CASTSSGANVLTF
v_call: TRBV28; j_call: TRBJ1-3; cdr3_aa: CASSPTGTGVGNTIYF
v_call: TRBV6-5; j_call: TRBJ1-6; cdr3_aa: CASRQGALDSPLHF
v_call: TRBV29-1; j_call: TRBJ1-1; cdr3_aa: CSVGARRGSTEAFF
v_call: TRBV29-1; j_call: TRBJ1-1; cdr3_aa: CSVEYEYEAFF
v_call: TRBV3-1/TRBV3-2; j_call: TRBJ2-1; cdr3_aa: CASSQVGVSGEFF
v_call: TRBV6-1; j_call: TRBJ2-7; cdr3_aa: CASSEVWRGPSSYEQYF
v_call: TRBV18; j_call: TRBJ1-2; cdr3_aa: CASSPTTAGGGYTF